Given below is one T cell receptor (beta chain) in context. Antigen specificity is unknown. The sample originates from a study of Graves' ophthalmopathy and Graves' hyperthyroidism. Study summary: Researchers obtained peripheral blood at initial diagnosis, before any treatment had begun.

Findings and caveats of the study: A model built from 13 signatures distinguished ophthalmopathy from stable hyperthyroidism with approximately 88% sensitivity and approximately 80% specificity.

CAS ≥3, NOSPECS ≥4, moderate-to-severe activity and duration under 3 months marked donors with ophthalmopathy. V dropped 6 bases and J dropped 3 bases, with 11 bases sitting between them. The CDR3 has 14 amino acids. For repertoire sequencing, the TCR beta CDR3 regions were amplified from RNA transcripts. RT-PCR was first run with HTBI primers, then multiplex PCR in a second round. Each CDR3 protein gets one entry after TCRdb re-called the multiplex PCR reads with MiXCR. This sample yields 150,000 to 200,000 distinct CDR3 sequences, of which roughly 37% are seen a single time; 5.8% belongs to the top ten.

The chain joins TRBV12-3 or TRBV12-4 to TRBJ2-2; possible D gene TRBD1, 5 bases. This receptor was obtained from a woman in her thirties or forties with Graves' ophthalmopathy. The specimen was peripheral blood. The DNA of the CDR3 is TGTGCCAGCAGCGAATCAGGGTACACCGGGGAGCTGTTTTTT. Its protein product is CASSESGYTGELFF.